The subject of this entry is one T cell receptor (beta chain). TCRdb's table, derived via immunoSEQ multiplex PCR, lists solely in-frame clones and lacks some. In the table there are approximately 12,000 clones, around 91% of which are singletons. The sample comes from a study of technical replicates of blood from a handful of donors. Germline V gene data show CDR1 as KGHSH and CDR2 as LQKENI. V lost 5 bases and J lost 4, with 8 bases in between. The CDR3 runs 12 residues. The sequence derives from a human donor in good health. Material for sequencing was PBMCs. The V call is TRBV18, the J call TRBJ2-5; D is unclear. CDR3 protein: CASSTSGETQYF. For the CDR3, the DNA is TGTGCCAGCTCAACATCGGGAGAGACCCAGTACTTC.